The 11 T cell receptor beta chains reported below all come from one sample, sequenced in a study of CD8 T cells in Susac syndrome. The RNA input was roughly 0.45 to 1 ug, and it was reverse transcribed with random hexamers. TCRdb re-called the immunoSEQ multiplex PCR reads with MiXCR, one entry per CDR3 protein. The sample shows 50,000 or so distinct CDR3 sequences, 80% to 95% of them seen only once. Sequencing was performed on CD8+ T cells from PBMCs. These receptors were taken from a human donor in good health.

CDR3 residues: CASSPPSQYYEQYF. DNA of the CDR3: TGTGCCAGCAGTCCCCCGTCCCAGTATTACGAGCAGTACTTC. The chain combines TRBV12-3 or TRBV12-4 with TRBJ2-7; D is ambiguous. The CDR3 spans 14 residues. Trimming cost V 5 bases and J 4 bases, with 15 bases left between them.

V and J are TRBV6-2 or TRBV6-3 and TRBJ2-7; 10 positions agree with TRBD2. V shed 2 bases and J 4 bases; nucleotides not matched to a gene: 8. This CDR3 region has 16 residues. The V gene's germline CDR1 is MNHEY and CDR2 SVGEGT. The CDR3 loop is CASSYGLADGRYEQYF. The CDR3 nucleotides are TGTGCCAGCAGTTACGGACTAGCGGACGGCAGATACGAGCAGTACTTC.

In DNA form, the CDR3 reads TGCGCCAGCAGCCCTAACAGGGGGATTGGGACTGAAGCTTTCTTT. This gives the protein CASSPNRGIGTEAFF. The genes are TRBV5-1 and TRBJ1-1; 8 bases align to TRBD1. From germline, CDR1 is SGHRS and CDR2 YFSETQ. The V and J ends lost 4 bases and 5 bases, in that order; junction bases with no gene match: 10. CDR3 length: 15 residues.

The rearrangement links TRBV4-1 to TRBJ2-7; TRBD2 aligns across 7 bases. V was pared by 4 bases and J by 2 bases, with 17 bases of the junction left unmatched. Germline V gene sequence: CDR1 MGHRA, CDR2 YSYEKL. CDR3 length: 18 amino acids. CDR3 loop: CASSRETSRSPRAYEQYF. The CDR3 DNA sequence: TGCGCCAGCAGCCGAGAGACTAGCCGTTCCCCGCGGGCCTACGAGCAGTACTTC.

The gene calls are TRBV28 and TRBJ2-7; 7 bases align to TRBD1. With 10 bases clipped from V and 1 base from J, the junction kept 13 bases outside the gene matches. CDR1 MDHEN and CDR2 SYDVKM come from the germline V gene. The CDR3 consists of 15 residues. The CDR3 protein is CATYSTGEVSYEQYF. Here the CDR3 DNA reads TGTGCCACCTACAGTACAGGGGAAGTTTCCTACGAGCAGTACTTC.

This rearrangement joins TRBV20-1 to TRBJ2-1; unclear D gene. Germline V gene lookup returns CDR1 DFQATT and CDR2 SNEGSKA (reference sequence). V lost 6 bases, J lost 0 bases, and 18 bases lay in between. The CDR3 totals 16 residues. The CDR3 here is CSAHQEDRYSYNEQFF. The CDR3 bases are TGCAGTGCCCACCAGGAAGATCGTTACTCCTACAATGAGCAGTTCTTC.

This clonotype has just one count. This rearrangement joins TRBV6-2 or TRBV6-3 to TRBJ2-7; 8 bases agree with TRBD1. CDR1 is MNHEY and CDR2 is SVGEGT in the germline V gene. The CDR3 loop spans 15 amino acids. V lost 4 bases and J lost 3; bases outside the gene matches: 8. The CDR3 loop is CASSSTGVYSYEQYF. The CDR3 DNA sequence: TGTGCCAGCAGTTCGACAGGGGTGTATAGCTACGAGCAGTACTTC.

V is TRBV6-5 and J is TRBJ2-2, with TRBD1 matching over 7 bases. Trimming took 7 bases from V and 1 from J; bases not matched to a gene: 3. The CDR3 sequence is 14 residues long. Germline-derived CDR1 and CDR2 are MNHEY and SVGAGI. The CDR3 is CASTQGENTGELFF. The CDR3 nucleotides read TGTGCCAGCACCCAGGGGGAGAACACCGGGGAGCTGTTTTTT.

The gene calls are TRBV7-9 and TRBJ1-4; unclear D gene. Trimming took off 5 bases at V and 4 bases at J, with 14 bases between the two ends. From germline, CDR1 is SEHNR and CDR2 FQNEAQ (reference sequence). The CDR3 length is 15 residues. CDR3 residues: CASSPAGSDNEKLFF. The CDR3 nucleotides are TGTGCCAGCAGCCCTGCTGGGTCGGATAATGAAAAACTGTTTTTT.

The chain recombines TRBV11-2 with TRBJ2-1; D gene ambiguous. CDR3 length: 16 amino acids. Looked up from germline, CDR1 is SGHAT and CDR2 is FQNNGV. Trimming stripped 1 base from V and 3 bases from J, with 13 bases between. The CDR3 protein is CASSLVRLSGYNEQFF. For the CDR3, the DNA is TGTGCCAGCAGCTTAGTTCGCCTGTCAGGCTACAATGAGCAGTTCTTC.

This clonotype came up once. This chain joins TRBV29-1 and TRBJ1-2; D unclear. Germline-derived CDR1 and CDR2 are SQVTM and ANQGSEA. The ends were cut back, 4 bases at V and 4 bases at J, with 16 bases in the middle. The CDR3 loop spans 14 amino acids. The CDR3 DNA follows: TGCAGCGTTGTCTATCAGCCGAAGGGCTATGGCTACACCTTC. Residues: CSVVYQPKGYGYTF.